This TCR beta chain was sequenced for a study of early stage breast cancer tumors. Overall study context: The ER+/PR+/HER2- tumors included roughly eight ductal and a few lobular carcinomas.

This clone was counted once. Data came from immunoSEQ multiplex PCR; TCRdb stores just in-frame clones and leaves some out. The sample has 9,000 to 10,000 clones, around 70% seen once. The receptor comes from a person aged 45 to 59 with breast cancer. The sequenced sample was breast tumor tissue.

The CDR3 DNA reads TGTGCCAGCAGCAGGGATAGCAATCAGCCCCAGCATTTT. Residues: CASSRDSNQPQHF. The chain uses TRBV7-9 and TRBJ1-5; D unclear. V was cut by 5 bases and J by 0 bases, with 5 bases left in between. Looked up from germline, CDR1 is SEHNR and CDR2 is FQNEAQ (reference sequence). CDR3 length: 13 residues.